A selection of T cell receptor beta chains follows, all from one sample in a study of long-term antiretroviral therapy in people with HIV. Some clones are missing from TCRdb's copy, which holds only in-frame ones; the method was immunoSEQ multiplex PCR. Of some 8,900 clones detected, 75% appear once; the ten largest clones hold around 20%. This specimen was unsorted PBMCs, taken 1.8 years before starting antiretroviral therapy. The receptors derive from a man aged 40-50 years with HIV. The CDR3 runs from the conserved cysteine through the conserved F or W. A D gene is named only where the DNA matches it firmly. Where a row states a size, it is once, few, many or the class of an expanded clone; other rows omit it.

TRBV6-4	-	-	TRBJ1-1	CASSDKGENTEAFF	TGTGCCAGCAGTGACAAGGGAGAGAACACTGAAGCTTTCTTT
TRBV18	-	-	TRBJ2-7	CASSPPHGPSSYEQYF	TGTGCCAGCTCACCACCCCACGGGCCATCCTCCTACGAGCAGTACTTC
TRBV6-5	-	TRBD1	TRBJ1-2	CASSYSLDRSYGYTF	TGTGCCAGCAGTTACTCTCTGGACAGGTCCTATGGCTACACCTTC
TRBV20-1	-	-	TRBJ1-2	CSATANYGYTF	TGCAGTGCTACGGCTAACTATGGCTACACCTTC
TRBV20-1	-	-	TRBJ1-2	CSAREGGYTF	TGCAGTGCTAGAGAGGGCGGCTACACCTTC
TRBV18	-	-	TRBJ2-7	CASSPSASTVREQYF	TGTGCCAGCTCACCATCAGCCTCCACGGTACGGGAGCAGTACTTC
TRBV7-2	-	-	TRBJ2-2	CASSLAANTGELFF	TGTGCCAGCAGCTTAGCGGCGAACACCGGGGAGCTGTTTTTT
TRBV27	once	-	TRBJ1-2	CASRNNLDVLYGYTF	TGTGCCAGCAGGAACAATCTTGATGTCCTCTATGGCTACACCTTC
TRBV5-1	-	TRBD1	TRBJ2-2	CASSPDRAAGELFF	TGCGCCAGCAGCCCTGACAGGGCTGCCGGGGAGCTGTTTTTT
TRBV7-2	few	-	TRBJ2-3	CASSLGQMSTDTQYF	TGTGCCAGCAGCTTAGGACAGATGAGCACAGATACGCAGTATTTT
TRBV13	-	-	TRBJ2-7	CASSSGTPLGEQYF	TGTGCCAGCAGCTCCGGGACACCTCTCGGGGAGCAGTACTTC
TRBV5-1	once	-	TRBJ1-2	CASSLGGENYGYTF	TGCGCCAGCAGCTTGGGGGGGGAGAACTATGGCTACACCTTC
TRBV19	-	-	TRBJ2-7	CASSIAPGQVYEQYF	TGTGCCAGTAGTATAGCCCCAGGGCAGGTCTACGAGCAGTACTTC